This TCR beta chain was captured in a study of blood T cell repertoires in COVID-19. In the study overall: Nucleic acid was either cDNA or gDNA, and it came from T cells, B-cell-depleted T cells, or PBMCs.

V dropped 2 bases and J dropped 7 bases, with 9 bases sitting between them. Germline assignment: CDR1 SGHDT and CDR2 YYEEEE. This CDR3 has 12 residues. In the original processing: For nucleated cells, counts were estimated from reference gene primer amplification. Here immunoSEQ multiplex PCR was the method, and the copy in TCRdb shows in-frame clones only, minus some. V, J and clone size were drawn from that table, and D and trimming were deduced from the DNA. Here the sample spans around 280,000 clones, 88% being singletons. This TCR was sampled from a woman in her 30s with COVID-19, enrolled during active disease. Sequencing was done on a sample of peripheral blood. V gene TRBV5-6 combines with J gene TRBJ1-1; D gene uncertain. The CDR3 protein is CASSLWAGEAFF. The CDR3 bases are TGTGCCAGCAGCTTATGGGCCGGTGAAGCTTTCTTT.